The following is a TCR beta chain sequence with its context. CDR1 and CDR2 (germline): SGHRS, YFSETQ. The CDR3 extends over 14 amino acids. V shed 6 bases and J 1 base; nucleotides not matched to a gene: 6. This entry comes from a study of T cell changes during pregnancy in multiple sclerosis. Profiled with immunoSEQ multiplex PCR; TCRdb holds only in-frame clones, not every one. The table includes about 120,000 clones, 80% to 95% detected once. The receptor was isolated from a female donor with multiple sclerosis, enrolled in a pregnancy study. The rearrangement joins TRBV5-1 to TRBJ1-1; 7 nucleotides agree with TRBD1. This specimen was peripheral blood, taken before pregnancy. CDR3 nucleotides: TGCGCCAGCAACAGGGGCCTACCGAACACTGAAGCTTTCTTT. Protein product: CASNRGLPNTEAFF.